The clone carrying this T cell receptor (beta chain) was detected only a few times. Antigen: not known. Naive CD8 sequencing libraries were generated from approximately 20,000 to 1,000,000 sorted cells, with 10%, 30% or 50% RNA as input. These data originate in a study of molecular identifiers for immune sequencing clone quantification. Broader study findings: Whereas naive cells kept under 1% of molecules in clones above 20 RNA copies, such clones held over 98% in effectors. Among 1 million or so naive cells, as was reported, spiked Jurkat TCR RNA from one cell was detectable.

This CDR3 has 14 amino acids. The germline V and J ends were trimmed by 2 bases and 0 bases, with 8 bases remaining between them. The bulk TCR libraries were made with methods described before and with listed TCR primers. MiXCR was run by TCRdb on the PCR reads, yielding one entry per CDR3 protein. Of about 640,000 distinct CDR3 sequences in the sample, 15% to 20% are singletons; the top ten hold approximately 0.9%. Sequences were obtained from naive CD8+ T cells from blood, with Jurkat cell RNA spiked in. Subset of the sample: FACS-sorted CD8+CD4-CCR7+CD45RA+ naive T cells. This clonotype was obtained from a human donor in good health. Some libraries in this study had Jurkat cell RNA spiked in. V usage is TRBV12-3 or TRBV12-4 and J usage is TRBJ2-7; D remains unclear. This chain's CDR3 is CASSLFAHSYEQYF. The CDR3 nucleotides read TGTGCCAGCAGTTTATTTGCTCACTCCTACGAGCAGTACTTC.